These T cell receptor beta chains were read from a single sample in a study of tumor-infiltrating lymphocytes in primary liver carcinoma. Each CDR3 protein gets one entry after TCRdb re-called the multiplex PCR reads with MiXCR. The sample lists fewer than 400,000 distinct CDR3 sequences, 45% to 70% occurring once. The sequenced sample consisted of peripheral blood. The receptor source for this set is a woman younger than 45 with primary liver carcinoma and hepatitis B virus infection. The CDR3 runs from the conserved cysteine through the conserved F or W. D genes are given only for firm matches. Not every row has a clone size; where given, it reads once, few, many or a size class.

d_gene	abundance	v_gene	j_gene	CDR3aa	CDR3nt
-	-	TRBV10-3	TRBJ1-1	CAIKTDMNTEAFF	TGTGCCATCAAAACAGATATGAACACTGAAGCTTTCTTT
TRBD2	-	TRBV12-3/TRBV12-4	TRBJ2-3	CASSPLEHGTSGNRDTQYF	TGTGCCAGCAGTCCACTGGAGCACGGGACTAGCGGTAATCGGGATACGCAGTATTTT
-	-	TRBV7-9	TRBJ1-1	CASSYPGAVSTEAFF	TGTGCCAGCAGCTACCCCGGGGCCGTATCCACTGAAGCTTTCTTT
-	few	TRBV6-2/TRBV6-3	TRBJ2-4	CASSPGPPHIQYF	TGTGCCAGCAGCCCGGGACCGCCCCACATTCAGTACTTC
TRBD2	once	TRBV6-5	TRBJ2-3	CASSYGLADSAGTQYF	TGTGCCAGCAGTTACGGTCTAGCGGATAGCGCAGGTACGCAGTATTTT
-	-	TRBV20-1	TRBJ2-5	CSLTGGPAGTQYF	TGCAGTTTAACCGGGGGGCCCGCAGGGACCCAGTACTTC
TRBD2	-	TRBV11-2	TRBJ2-7	CANSLGTTAYEQYF	TGTGCCAACAGCTTAGGGACTACGGCCTACGAGCAGTACTTC
-	-	TRBV24-1	TRBJ2-2	CATSLASERTGELFF	TGTGCCACCAGCCTGGCTAGCGAGAGGACCGGGGAGCTGTTTTTT
TRBD2	-	TRBV28	TRBJ2-3	CASTLAGGTDTQYF	TGTGCCAGCACTCTAGCGGGAGGGACAGATACGCAGTATTTT
-	-	TRBV12-3/TRBV12-4	TRBJ2-7	CASSLHWGMTYEQYF	TGTGCCAGCAGTTTACACTGGGGAATGACCTACGAGCAGTACTTC
-	many	TRBV11-2	TRBJ2-7	CASSLAEGYEQHF	TGTGCCAGCAGCTTGGCAGAGGGGTACGAGCAGCACTTC
-	many	TRBV12-3/TRBV12-4	TRBJ2-3	CASRIGTDTQYF	TGTGCCAGCCGGATAGGCACAGATACGCAGTATTTT
TRBD1	-	TRBV11-3	TRBJ1-1	CASCPSGTGRHTEAFF	TGTGCCAGCTGCCCGTCCGGGACAGGTAGGCACACTGAAGCTTTCTTT
TRBD1	few	TRBV28	TRBJ1-1	CASRLQGTFSEAFF	TGTGCCAGCAGGCTACAGGGGACATTTTCTGAAGCTTTCTTT
-	-	TRBV6-6	TRBJ2-1	CASSPVGTPNEQFF	TGTGCCAGCAGTCCTGTTGGGACCCCCAATGAGCAGTTCTTC
-	few	TRBV12-3/TRBV12-4	TRBJ1-1	CASSLPGRTEAFF	TGTGCCAGCAGTTTGCCAGGGCGGACTGAAGCTTTCTTT
-	many	TRBV10-3	TRBJ2-3	CAISESTGADTQYF	TGTGCCATCAGTGAGTCGACCGGGGCAGATACGCAGTATTTT
TRBD2	-	TRBV6-4	TRBJ2-6	CASSPLAGERSGANVLTF	TGTGCCAGCTCGCCTTTAGCGGGAGAGCGGTCTGGGGCCAACGTCCTGACTTTC
TRBD2	-	TRBV7-9	TRBJ2-1	CASSPRTSHDEQFF	TGTGCCAGCAGCCCTCGGACTAGCCACGATGAGCAGTTCTTC
TRBD1	many	TRBV11-2	TRBJ2-6	CASSTGTVLFSGANVLTF	TGTGCCAGCAGCACCGGGACAGTCCTCTTCTCTGGGGCCAACGTCCTGACTTTC
-	many	TRBV29-1	TRBJ2-5	CSVESSQGSWQETQYF	TGCAGCGTTGAAAGTTCGCAGGGAAGTTGGCAAGAGACCCAGTACTTC
TRBD1	-	TRBV7-9	TRBJ1-5	CASSGLTGDQPQHF	TGTGCCAGCAGTGGCTTGACAGGGGATCAGCCCCAGCATTTT
-	few	TRBV7-9	TRBJ1-4	CASSFATMGEKLFF	TGTGCCAGCAGCTTCGCGACAATGGGAGAAAAACTGTTTTTT
-	-	TRBV5-4	TRBJ2-2	CASSRDTANTGELFF	TGTGCCAGCAGCCGGGACACCGCGAACACCGGTGAGCTGTTTTTT
TRBD1	-	TRBV28	TRBJ1-3	CASSSPGQPNSGNIIYF	TGTGCCAGCAGTTCGCCGGGACAGCCGAACTCTGGAAACATCATATATTTT
TRBD2	few	TRBV14	TRBJ2-1	CASSPTLGLVGVYNEQFF	TGTGCCAGCAGCCCAACCCTCGGACTAGTGGGAGTTTACAATGAGCAGTTCTTC
-	many	TRBV29-1	TRBJ2-7	CSGGSGTYEQYF	TGCAGCGGGGGGTCGGGAACCTACGAGCAGTACTTC
TRBD1	-	TRBV14	TRBJ1-6	CARSLQGGSPLHF	TGTGCCAGGAGCCTACAGGGGGGGTCACCCCTCCACTTT
-	few	TRBV7-9	TRBJ1-6	CASQAVVVDSPLHF	TGTGCCAGCCAGGCCGTGGTAGTGGATTCACCCCTCCACTTT
-	-	TRBV6-6	TRBJ1-3	CASKPGLTSGGTIYF	TGTGCCAGCAAACCGGGACTGACATCTGGAGGCACCATATATTTT
TRBD2	-	TRBV4-2	TRBJ2-1	CASRQFGLAGLNEQFF	TGTGCCAGCCGTCAATTTGGACTAGCGGGATTAAATGAGCAGTTCTTC
-	few	TRBV4-1	TRBJ1-4	CASSQVRTDHNEKLFF	TGCGCCAGCAGCCAAGTTAGGACAGACCATAATGAAAAACTGTTTTTT
-	-	TRBV5-6	TRBJ2-7	CASSFRGSSEQYF	TGTGCCAGCAGCTTCAGGGGAAGCTCCGAGCAGTACTTC
-	few	TRBV4-2	TRBJ2-1	CASSLRESPYNEQFF	TGTGCCAGCAGCCTACGGGAGTCCCCCTACAATGAGCAGTTCTTC
-	-	TRBV6-2/TRBV6-3	TRBJ1-6	CASSYSTVGGGTNSPLHF	TGTGCCAGCAGTTACTCGACCGTGGGGGGCGGCACGAATTCACCCCTCCACTTT
-	once	TRBV30	TRBJ2-7	CALNKQYF	TGTGCTCTGAACAAGCAGTACTTC
-	many	TRBV6-5	TRBJ2-1	CASSGDGTHSYNEQFF	TGTGCCAGCAGTGGGGACGGGACCCACTCTTACAATGAGCAGTTCTTC
-	-	TRBV19	TRBJ1-5	CASSLALNQPQHF	TGTGCCAGTAGTCTGGCTCTAAATCAGCCCCAGCATTTT
TRBD2	-	TRBV29-1	TRBJ2-7	CSITSENGYEQYF	TGCAGCATTACTAGCGAGAACGGCTACGAGCAGTACTTC
-	-	TRBV6-1	TRBJ2-3	CAGSDYQDTQYF	TGTGCCGGCAGTGACTACCAGGATACGCAGTATTTT
-	few	TRBV28	TRBJ1-6	CATARASYNSPLHF	TGTGCCACAGCCCGGGCATCCTATAATTCACCCCTCCACTTT
-	-	TRBV30	TRBJ2-7	CARSNSYYEQYF	TGTGCAAGGAGTAACTCCTACTACGAGCAGTACTTC
-	-	TRBV6-6	TRBJ1-3	CASISRRGSGLPSSGNTIYF	TGTGCCAGCATCTCAAGACGGGGAAGTGGGTTACCGTCCTCTGGAAACACCATATATTTT
TRBD2	few	TRBV28	TRBJ2-7	CASTSPSGSYEQYF	TGTGCCAGCACCTCACCTAGCGGCTCCTACGAGCAGTACTTC
-	many	TRBV11-2	TRBJ2-1	CASSLGRGSGPYNEQFF	TGTGCCAGCAGCTTAGGGAGGGGGAGCGGACCCTACAATGAGCAGTTCTTC
-	-	TRBV29-1	TRBJ2-3	CSVDSKLTDAQYF	TGCAGCGTTGACAGCAAGCTCACAGATGCGCAGTATTTT
TRBD2	many	TRBV12-3/TRBV12-4	TRBJ2-3	CASTLTSRGTDTQYF	TGTGCCAGCACTTTGACTAGCAGGGGCACAGATACGCAGTATTTT
-	-	TRBV4-3	TRBJ1-1	CTSNQIGTDPPEAFF	TGCACCAGCAACCAAATCGGGACGGATCCTCCTGAAGCTTTCTTT
-	-	TRBV10-1	TRBJ2-3	CVSSELGPGSPDTQYF	TGCGTCAGCAGTGAGTTGGGTCCGGGATCCCCAGATACGCAGTATTTT
-	-	TRBV12-3/TRBV12-4	TRBJ2-6	CASSIGMLMSGANVPTF	TGTGCCAGCAGTATCGGGATGCTGATGTCTGGGGCCAACGTCCCGACTTTC
-	-	TRBV24-1	TRBJ2-3	CATAGRGSTDTQYF	TGTGCCACCGCCGGGCGGGGCTCCACAGATACGCAGTATTTT
-	-	TRBV7-9	TRBJ1-6	CAGSLVQAYSPLHF	TGTGCCGGCAGCTTAGTACAGGCCTATTCACCCCTCCACTTT
-	many	TRBV12-3/TRBV12-4	TRBJ2-1	CASSRLRGSYNEQFF	TGTGCCAGCAGTCGTCTTCGGGGGTCATACAATGAGCAGTTCTTC